This TCR beta chain was captured in a study of T cell responses to AZD1222 COVID-19 vaccine. Study observations and caveats: Baseline testing showed seropositivity in only a handful of AZD1222 recipients.

The CDR3 sequence is 18 residues long. Profiling relied on immunoSEQ multiplex PCR, and the TCRdb table lists in-frame clones only, not all of them. The sample lists some 200,000 clones, 90% to 95% occurring once. Turning to this clone: Its antigen is unidentified.

This clonotype was obtained from an adult who received the MenACWY meningococcal vaccine as a control. This material consisted of peripheral blood, taken 28 days after the second dose of the MenACWY control vaccine. The V call is TRBV21-1, the J call TRBJ2-2; no DNA check was done on the table's D call, TRBD2. TRBV21-1 is reported as a pseudogene. The CDR3 DNA sequence: TGTGCCAGCAGCCCCAAGCTAGCGGGGGGGCTTGGCACCGGGGAGCTGTTTTTT. It translates to CASSPKLAGGLGTGELFF.